This is a list of T cell receptor beta chains from one sample in a study of OX40 agonist ivuxolimab in advanced cancers. Assay used: immunoSEQ multiplex PCR; TCRdb lists only in-frame clones, some missing. Here the sample spans about 80,000 clones, approximately 85% being singletons. Sequencing used CD4+ or CD8+ T cells sorted from blood, obtained in a trial of the OX40 agonist ivuxolimab. The receptors were sampled from an adult with an advanced solid tumor such as melanoma, head and neck, liver or kidney cancer. The CDR3 runs from the conserved cysteine through the conserved F or W. D genes are given only for firm matches. Expanded clones are given a class, and other clones once, few, many or no size at all.

v_call: TRBV30; d_call: TRBD1; clone_size: once; j_call: TRBJ1-1; cdr3_aa: CAWKLRGVGSEAFF; cdr3_nt: TGTGCCTGGAAACTCAGGGGGGTGGGTTCTGAAGCTTTCTTT
v_call: TRBV5-1; d_call: -; clone_size: -; j_call: TRBJ1-2; cdr3_aa: CASSLVIPGAGNYGYTF; cdr3_nt: TGCGCCAGCAGCTTGGTGATCCCGGGGGCAGGAAACTATGGCTACACCTTC
v_call: TRBV7-6; d_call: TRBD1; clone_size: few; j_call: TRBJ1-3; cdr3_aa: CASSSTRTGGGNTIYF; cdr3_nt: TGTGCCAGCAGCTCCACCCGGACAGGGGGAGGAAACACCATATATTTT
v_call: TRBV19; d_call: TRBD2; clone_size: -; j_call: TRBJ2-1; cdr3_aa: CASSIERGLEFF; cdr3_nt: TGTGCCAGTAGTATAGAGCGGGGGTTAGAGTTCTTC
v_call: TRBV29-1; d_call: -; clone_size: -; j_call: TRBJ1-2; cdr3_aa: CSVDIITGPNYGYTF; cdr3_nt: TGCAGCGTTGATATAATTACAGGGCCCAACTATGGCTACACCTTC
v_call: TRBV7-9; d_call: TRBD2; clone_size: -; j_call: TRBJ2-3; cdr3_aa: CASSYRLGASGRTDTQYF; cdr3_nt: TGTGCCAGCAGCTACCGCTTGGGGGCTAGCGGGAGAACAGATACGCAGTATTTT
v_call: TRBV30; d_call: -; clone_size: -; j_call: TRBJ2-1; cdr3_aa: CASDGSSYNEQFF; cdr3_nt: TGTGCCTCTGACGGTAGCTCCTACAATGAGCAGTTCTTC
v_call: TRBV6-1; d_call: TRBD2; clone_size: once; j_call: TRBJ2-5; cdr3_aa: CASSELAGGQETQYF; cdr3_nt: TGTGCCAGCAGTGAATTAGCGGGAGGGCAAGAGACCCAGTACTTC
v_call: TRBV11-1; d_call: -; clone_size: once; j_call: TRBJ1-1; cdr3_aa: CASSLARRTGITEAFF; cdr3_nt: TGTGCCAGCAGCTTAGCGCGAAGAACAGGGATCACTGAAGCTTTCTTT
v_call: TRBV2; d_call: -; clone_size: -; j_call: TRBJ1-2; cdr3_aa: CAEGGNYGYTF; cdr3_nt: TGTGCGGAAGGCGGGAACTATGGCTACACCTTC
v_call: TRBV7-3; d_call: -; clone_size: once; j_call: TRBJ2-5; cdr3_aa: CASSLSTGVQETQYF; cdr3_nt: TGTGCCAGCAGCTTATCCACCGGGGTCCAAGAGACCCAGTACTTC
v_call: TRBV5-6; d_call: -; clone_size: -; j_call: TRBJ2-1; cdr3_aa: CASSLEGSRSSYNEQFF; cdr3_nt: TGTGCCAGCAGCTTGGAGGGTAGCCGGAGCTCCTACAATGAGCAGTTCTTC
v_call: TRBV4-3; d_call: -; clone_size: -; j_call: TRBJ1-1; cdr3_aa: CASSQEIGYSTEAFF; cdr3_nt: TGCGCCAGCAGCCAAGAGATCGGCTATTCCACGGAAGCTTTCTTT
v_call: TRBV27; d_call: TRBD2; clone_size: -; j_call: TRBJ2-3; cdr3_aa: CASSRRLATTSTDTQYF; cdr3_nt: TGTGCCAGCAGCCGACGACTAGCGACTACTAGCACAGATACGCAGTATTTT
v_call: TRBV9; d_call: -; clone_size: -; j_call: TRBJ1-2; cdr3_aa: CASSVAVIAYGYTF; cdr3_nt: TGTGCCAGCAGCGTAGCGGTAATCGCCTATGGCTACACCTTC
v_call: TRBV11-2; d_call: -; clone_size: few; j_call: TRBJ1-1; cdr3_aa: CASSLTQNTEAFF; cdr3_nt: TGTGCCAGCAGCTTGACTCAGAACACTGAAGCTTTCTTT
v_call: TRBV10-3; d_call: -; clone_size: once; j_call: TRBJ2-3; cdr3_aa: CAISESGSVGTDTQYF; cdr3_nt: TGTGCCATCAGTGAGTCGGGGAGTGTGGGCACAGATACGCAGTATTTT
v_call: TRBV7-9; d_call: -; clone_size: -; j_call: TRBJ2-1; cdr3_aa: CASSNRDTDNEQFF; cdr3_nt: TGTGCCAGCAGCAACCGGGACACTGACAATGAGCAGTTCTTC
v_call: TRBV9; d_call: -; clone_size: -; j_call: TRBJ2-2; cdr3_aa: CASSGTANTGELFF; cdr3_nt: TGTGCCAGCAGCGGGACTGCGAACACCGGGGAGCTGTTTTTT
v_call: TRBV6-6; d_call: -; clone_size: -; j_call: TRBJ2-7; cdr3_aa: CASRKQSSYEQYF; cdr3_nt: TGTGCCAGCAGAAAACAGAGCTCCTACGAGCAGTACTTC
v_call: TRBV2; d_call: -; clone_size: -; j_call: TRBJ1-5; cdr3_aa: CASSEALPPLQHF; cdr3_nt: TGTGCCAGCAGTGAAGCGCTTCCCCCTCTCCAGCATTTT
v_call: TRBV30; d_call: TRBD1; clone_size: -; j_call: TRBJ1-4; cdr3_aa: CAWGPGQANEKLFF; cdr3_nt: TGTGCCTGGGGGCCGGGACAGGCTAATGAAAAACTGTTTTTT
v_call: TRBV5-1; d_call: -; clone_size: -; j_call: TRBJ1-2; cdr3_aa: CASSLQGANYGYTF; cdr3_nt: TGCGCCAGCAGCCTACAGGGAGCTAACTATGGCTACACCTTC
v_call: TRBV15; d_call: TRBD1; clone_size: -; j_call: TRBJ2-6; cdr3_aa: CATSSGWGQFNVLTF; cdr3_nt: TGTGCCACCAGCAGTGGGTGGGGACAGTTCAACGTCCTGACTTTC
v_call: TRBV5-5; d_call: -; clone_size: -; j_call: TRBJ2-7; cdr3_aa: CASSISGQGYEQYF; cdr3_nt: TGTGCCAGCAGCATCTCTGGACAAGGCTACGAGCAGTACTTC
v_call: TRBV15; d_call: -; clone_size: -; j_call: TRBJ2-1; cdr3_aa: CATSRSRTPNEQFF; cdr3_nt: TGTGCCACCAGCAGATCCCGGACGCCGAATGAGCAGTTCTTC
v_call: TRBV10-1; d_call: TRBD2; clone_size: -; j_call: TRBJ2-1; cdr3_aa: CASSTAGVGNNEQFF; cdr3_nt: TGCGCCAGCAGCACTGCGGGAGTTGGAAACAATGAGCAGTTCTTC
v_call: TRBV5-1; d_call: TRBD2; clone_size: -; j_call: TRBJ2-7; cdr3_aa: CASSLTPTSGYEQYF; cdr3_nt: TGCGCCAGCAGCTTGACGCCCACTAGCGGCTACGAGCAGTACTTC
v_call: TRBV15; d_call: TRBD1; clone_size: -; j_call: TRBJ2-7; cdr3_aa: CATSRVTGGDGYEQYF; cdr3_nt: TGTGCCACCAGCAGAGTCACAGGGGGAGATGGGTACGAGCAGTACTTC
v_call: TRBV7-9; d_call: TRBD2; clone_size: -; j_call: TRBJ2-7; cdr3_aa: CASSSRASGGPPTYEQYF; cdr3_nt: TGTGCCAGCAGCTCGAGGGCTAGCGGGGGCCCGCCCACCTACGAGCAGTACTTC
v_call: TRBV6-1; d_call: -; clone_size: -; j_call: TRBJ1-1; cdr3_aa: CASTEQGGKTEAFF; cdr3_nt: TGTGCCAGCACCGAGCAAGGGGGAAAAACTGAAGCTTTCTTT
v_call: TRBV27; d_call: TRBD2; clone_size: -; j_call: TRBJ2-2; cdr3_aa: CASSTPTSGYLPTGELFF; cdr3_nt: TGTGCCAGCAGTACCCCGACTAGCGGCTATTTACCCACCGGGGAGCTGTTTTTT
v_call: TRBV29-1; d_call: TRBD1; clone_size: -; j_call: TRBJ1-4; cdr3_aa: CSVSQGASEKLFF; cdr3_nt: TGCAGCGTCTCACAGGGGGCAAGTGAAAAACTGTTTTTT
v_call: TRBV28; d_call: -; clone_size: once; j_call: TRBJ1-2; cdr3_aa: CASTQPGGADGYTF; cdr3_nt: TGTGCCAGCACCCAGCCCGGGGGTGCGGATGGCTACACCTTC
v_call: TRBV7-8; d_call: -; clone_size: -; j_call: TRBJ2-7; cdr3_aa: CASSSRVLYEQYF; cdr3_nt: TGTGCCAGCAGCTCTAGGGTACTCTACGAGCAGTACTTC
v_call: TRBV7-8; d_call: -; clone_size: -; j_call: TRBJ2-2; cdr3_aa: CASSRARAANTGELFF; cdr3_nt: TGTGCCAGCAGCCGGGCTAGGGCGGCCAACACCGGGGAGCTGTTTTTT
v_call: TRBV5-1; d_call: -; clone_size: few; j_call: TRBJ1-6; cdr3_aa: CASSLEGAGSPLHF; cdr3_nt: TGCGCCAGCAGCTTGGAAGGGGCAGGGTCACCCCTCCACTTT
v_call: TRBV5-1; d_call: TRBD1; clone_size: -; j_call: TRBJ1-4; cdr3_aa: CASSFEGDRGREKLFF; cdr3_nt: TGCGCCAGCAGTTTTGAGGGAGACAGGGGGCGTGAAAAACTGTTTTTT
v_call: TRBV14; d_call: TRBD1; clone_size: -; j_call: TRBJ2-7; cdr3_aa: CASSQGTGGTYEQYF; cdr3_nt: TGTGCCAGCAGCCAAGGGACAGGGGGTACCTACGAGCAGTACTTC
v_call: TRBV20-1; d_call: -; clone_size: -; j_call: TRBJ2-3; cdr3_aa: CTPTNTDTQYF; cdr3_nt: TGCACCCCGACCAACACAGATACGCAGTATTTT
v_call: TRBV18; d_call: -; clone_size: -; j_call: TRBJ1-6; cdr3_aa: CASSPDFDSGYNSPLHF; cdr3_nt: TGTGCCAGCTCACCGGACTTTGACAGCGGCTATAATTCACCCCTCCACTTT
v_call: TRBV7-2; d_call: -; clone_size: -; j_call: TRBJ2-7; cdr3_aa: CASSRPGRSSYEQYF; cdr3_nt: TGTGCCAGCAGCCGCCCTGGGCGGAGCTCCTACGAGCAGTACTTC
v_call: TRBV10-2; d_call: -; clone_size: once; j_call: TRBJ1-2; cdr3_aa: CASSGEGMYGYTF; cdr3_nt: TGCGCCAGCAGTGGAGAGGGGATGTATGGCTACACCTTC
v_call: TRBV12-5; d_call: TRBD1; clone_size: -; j_call: TRBJ1-2; cdr3_aa: CASGLPPGQGNYGYTF; cdr3_nt: TGTGCTAGTGGTTTGCCCCCCGGACAGGGTAACTATGGCTACACCTTC
v_call: TRBV5-1; d_call: TRBD2; clone_size: -; j_call: TRBJ2-3; cdr3_aa: CASSFGLAGGDTQYF; cdr3_nt: TGCGCCAGCAGCTTCGGGCTAGCGGGGGGAGATACGCAGTATTTT
v_call: TRBV5-6; d_call: -; clone_size: -; j_call: TRBJ1-2; cdr3_aa: CASSLGNEALNYGYTF; cdr3_nt: TGTGCCAGCAGCTTGGGGAACGAGGCCCTAAACTATGGCTACACCTTC
v_call: TRBV19; d_call: TRBD2; clone_size: -; j_call: TRBJ2-1; cdr3_aa: CASSIPLLASLHNEQFF; cdr3_nt: TGTGCCAGTAGTATCCCCTTACTAGCGTCTCTCCACAATGAGCAGTTCTTC
v_call: TRBV27; d_call: -; clone_size: -; j_call: TRBJ2-7; cdr3_aa: CASSLGLTYEQYF; cdr3_nt: TGTGCCAGCAGTTTAGGGCTCACCTACGAGCAGTACTTC
v_call: TRBV6-1; d_call: -; clone_size: -; j_call: TRBJ1-6; cdr3_aa: CASSRDYNSPLHF; cdr3_nt: TGTGCCAGCAGTCGGGACTATAATTCACCCCTCCACTTT
v_call: TRBV7-2; d_call: TRBD2; clone_size: -; j_call: TRBJ2-1; cdr3_aa: CASSPGGASYNEQFF; cdr3_nt: TGTGCCAGCAGCCCGGGGGGGGCCTCCTACAATGAGCAGTTCTTC
v_call: TRBV30; d_call: -; clone_size: few; j_call: TRBJ2-2; cdr3_aa: CAWKGWDGNTGELFF; cdr3_nt: TGTGCCTGGAAAGGTTGGGACGGGAACACCGGGGAGCTGTTTTTT
v_call: TRBV5-6; d_call: TRBD1; clone_size: -; j_call: TRBJ1-2; cdr3_aa: CASSLPGQGAAGYTF; cdr3_nt: TGTGCCAGCAGCTTACCGGGACAGGGGGCTGCTGGCTACACCTTC